This TCR beta chain was recovered during a study of shared clonotypes between healthy human individuals. Produced via immunoSEQ multiplex PCR; TCRdb's table is partial and in-frame only. The sample consists of about 480,000 clones, about 80% of them appearing once. The sample comprised PBMCs. The TCR was taken from a woman between 40 and 50 years old in good health. Some clones in this sample may be carry-over from other donors' samples.

The CDR3 here is CASKSSVREYEQYF. In DNA, the CDR3 is TGTGCCAGCAAGAGCAGCGTTCGGGAGTACGAGCAGTACTTC. V gene TRBV2 combines with J gene TRBJ2-7; a possible D gene is TRBD2 (6 bases). V was shortened by 7 bases and J by 4 bases, with 17 bases between the two germline ends. There are 14 residues in the CDR3. CDR1 is SNHLY, CDR2 FYNNEI, per germline.